This T cell receptor beta chain was identified during a study of CXCR3-negative and CXCR3-positive naive CD8 T cells. Study-wide findings and caveats: Memory, not naive, CXCR3-negative and CXCR3-positive cells differed in TRBV-TRBJ usage. PBMCs showed partially decreased CXCR3 expression after cryopreservation, and most assays used fresh PBMCs. Greater hydrophobicity was found in TRB CDR3s of CXCR3-positive naive cells than of CXCR3-negative naive cells.

A note on this clonotype: Its specificity is not known.

CDR1 and CDR2 from the germline V gene are SGHRS and YFSETQ. CDR3 size: 15 residues. 5' RACE with UMI labels generated the TRB cDNA libraries. From its re-call of the 5' RACE reads, TCRdb lists each CDR3 protein once, without DNA. The repertoire table contains 7,000 or so distinct CDR3 sequences. This rearrangement joins TRBV5-1 to TRBJ2-1. Specimen: naive CXCR3+ CD8+ T cells from blood. As for subset: CD45RO-CCR7+CD27+CD95- naive CD8+ T cells expressing CXCR3 (TNR3+). The sequence came from a human donor in good health. Some clones in this sample may be carry-over from other donors' samples. The chain's CDR3 is CASSLGKSSYNEQFF.